The 13 T cell receptor beta chains in this list originate from one sample, sequenced in a study of OX40 agonist ivuxolimab in advanced cancers. Profiled with immunoSEQ multiplex PCR; TCRdb holds only in-frame clones, not every one. This table holds some 42,000 clones, roughly 86% found once. The sample was CD4+ or CD8+ T cells sorted from blood, taken in a trial of the OX40 agonist ivuxolimab. These TCRs come from an adult with an advanced solid tumor such as melanoma, head and neck, liver or kidney cancer.

This clone turned up a few times. CDR3 in amino acids: CASSYHLREQYV. The DNA for the CDR3 is TGTGCCAGTAGTTATCACCTCAGGGAGCAGTACGTC. The chain carries TRBV19 and TRBJ2-7; D gene unclear. Germline CDR1 reads LNHDA; CDR2 reads SQIVND (reference sequence). Between the trimmed V and J ends, which lost 5 bases and 7 bases, there was a span of 12 bases. The CDR3 totals 12 residues.

This sequence joins TRBV7-9 and TRBJ2-1; D is undetermined. The CDR3 has 15 residues. V lost 5 bases and J 2 bases, leaving 13 bases between the germline ends. Germline loops: CDR1 SEHNR, CDR2 FQNEAQ (reference sequence). The CDR3 nucleotides are TGTGCCAGCAGCCCGCCGAGTGAACCCTACAATGAGCAGTTCTTC. It translates to CASSPPSEPYNEQFF.

This clone has a handful of counts. The gene calls are TRBV4-3 and TRBJ2-7, with TRBD1 identical over 7 bases. Looked up from germline, CDR1 is LGHNA and CDR2 is YSLEER. The CDR3 loop spans 15 amino acids. Trimming cost V 0 bases and J 2 bases; bases outside gene matches: 4. CDR3 sequence: CASSQDRTGTYEQYF. The CDR3 coding sequence is TGCGCCAGCAGCCAAGATAGGACAGGCACCTACGAGCAGTACTTC.

This chain links TRBV13 with TRBJ1-1, with a weak D call TRBD1 (5 bases). This CDR3 has 15 residues. The V end lost 1 base, the J end lost 0 bases, and 9 bases lay between the germline ends. Germline V gives CDR1 PRHDT, CDR2 FYEKMQ (reference sequence). The CDR3 DNA reads TGTGCCAGCAGCTTAGCCGGGGGGGTGAACACTGAAGCTTTCTTT. Translated, it gives CASSLAGGVNTEAFF.

This clone was counted a few times. The chain is built from TRBV6-5 and TRBJ2-7; TRBD1 might be the D (6 bases). Trimming removed 8 bases from V and 6 bases from J, with 14 bases in between. Germline V lookup: CDR1 MNHEY, CDR2 SVGAGI. There are 12 residues in the CDR3. The CDR3 DNA reads TGTGCCAGCCGAGACATCAGGGGCGAGCAGTACTTC. Translating gives CASRDIRGEQYF.

The rearrangement links TRBV6-5 to TRBJ2-1; perhaps TRBD1 as D (6 bases). Germline lookup yields CDR1 MNHEY and CDR2 SVGAGI. V lost 2 bases, J lost 8 bases, and 10 bases lay in between. The CDR3 extends over 13 amino acids. In DNA form, the CDR3 reads TGTGCCAGCAGTTACGGATCAGGGGATGAGCAGTTCTTC. This translates into CASSYGSGDEQFF.

In its sample, this clone was seen once. CDR3 sequence (DNA): TGTGCCAGCAGGCCTAACAGGGCGAATGAGCAGTTCTTC. It specifies CASRPNRANEQFF. The chain links TRBV14 to TRBJ2-1; a weak D match, TRBD1 (6 bases). CDR1 is SGHDN, CDR2 FVKESK, per germline. The germline V and J ends were trimmed by 6 bases and 7 bases, with 13 bases remaining between them. The length of the CDR3 is 13 residues. Combining the CDR3 with reference TRBV14 and TRBJ2-1 gives the whole variable domain EAGVTQFPSHSVIEKGQTVTLRCDPISGHDNLYWYRRVMGKEIKFLLHFVKESKQDESGMPNNRFLAERTGGTYSTLKVQPAELEDSGVYFCASRPNRANEQFFGPGTRLTVL.

The chain recombines TRBV7-9 with TRBJ1-1; D unclear. Trimming cost V 5 bases and J 4 bases, with 14 bases left between them. Germline loops: CDR1 SEHNR, CDR2 FQNEAQ (reference sequence). CDR3 length: 14 residues. CDR3 sequence: CASSPQAWSTEAFF. The CDR3 DNA is TGTGCCAGCAGCCCTCAGGCTTGGAGCACTGAAGCTTTCTTT.

The chain combines TRBV6-4 with TRBJ2-4; D remains unclear. Germline V gene data show CDR1 as MRHNA and CDR2 as SNTAGT. Trimming removed 0 bases at V and 0 bases at J, with 12 bases between. This CDR3 comprises 17 residues. This CDR3 is CASSDSNRELAKNIQYF. The CDR3, as DNA: TGTGCCAGCAGTGACTCCAATCGTGAGCTAGCCAAAAACATTCAGTACTTC.

The CDR3, as DNA: TGCAGTGCTAGAGCGTGGACTGAAGCTTTCTTT. The encoded protein is CSARAWTEAFF. The V gene is TRBV20-1, the J gene TRBJ1-1; D gene ambiguous. The CDR3 spans 11 residues. Germline-derived CDR1 and CDR2 are DFQATT and SNEGSKA (reference sequence). V was pared by 1 base and J by 5 bases, with 5 bases between.

The genes are TRBV27 and TRBJ2-4; possibly TRBD2 for D (6 bases). This CDR3 spans 15 amino acids. Germline CDR1 and CDR2: MNHEY and SMNVEV (reference sequence). With 7 bases removed from V and 2 bases from J, the gap between germline ends came to 15 bases. The CDR3 here is CASNPLGGTKNIQYF. The DNA for the CDR3 is TGTGCCAGCAACCCTCTTGGAGGGACCAAAAACATTCAGTACTTC.

The chain has TRBV4-2 and TRBJ1-1; D unresolved. Looked up from germline, CDR1 is LGHNA and CDR2 is YNFKEQ. The V end was cut by 0 bases, the J end by 1 base, with 12 bases between. The CDR3 runs 16 residues. CDR3 amino acids: CASSQESLGPNTEAFF. CDR3 coding DNA: TGTGCCAGCAGCCAAGAGAGCCTGGGCCCGAACACTGAAGCTTTCTTT.

The V and J genes are TRBV6-1 and TRBJ2-7; either TRBD1 or TRBD2 may fit D (6 bases each). The CDR3 extends over 15 amino acids. Germline V gives CDR1 MNHNS, CDR2 SASEGT. V was shortened by 2 bases and J by 0 bases, with 11 bases between the two germline ends. For the CDR3, the DNA is TGTGCCAGCAGTGAAATCGGGGGCCTCTCCTACGAGCAGTACGTC. As protein: CASSEIGGLSYEQYV.